The 20 T cell receptor beta chains reported below all come from one sample, sequenced in a study of beta chain features in type 1 diabetes listed by TCRdb under 2018. The library relied on the immunoSEQ multiplex PCR assay. The entire amount of isolated RNA was reverse transcribed using the High Capacity cDNA Reverse Transcription Kit, so the sequenced TCRB transcripts were expressed ones. What TCRdb holds here is the immuneACCESS table cut down to in-frame rearrangements. Part of the clones is not present; checked against another copy, under half of the missing clones reflect an unresolved V gene, and the others are unexplained. For this sample there are about 150,000 clones; about 10% appear just once. Jointly, the top ten make up under 1.5% of the sample. The specimen was naive CD4+ T cells from blood. In light of the paper, this sample's cell subset or site label describes: true naive CD4+ T cells. These receptors came from a man between 18 and 29 years old in good health.

This rearrangement joins TRBV29-1 to TRBJ2-1; TRBD2 matches at 8 bases. This CDR3 is 13 amino acids long. Unmatched junction bases numbered 4, after V lost 4 bases and J lost 5 bases. From germline, CDR1 is SQVTM and CDR2 ANQGSEA. This CDR3 reads CSVGLAGNNEQFF. DNA for the CDR3: TGCAGCGTTGGGCTAGCGGGTAACAATGAGCAGTTCTTC.

This clone occurred a few times. The chain joins TRBV28 to TRBJ1-6; D remains unclear. V lost 6 bases and J lost 8, with 17 bases in between. Per the germline V gene, CDR1 is MDHEN and CDR2 is SYDVKM. The CDR3 length is 15 residues. CDR3 nucleotides: TGTGCCAGCAGCCCAGGAGGGTATGGTGATTCACCCCTCCACTTT. Translation: CASSPGGYGDSPLHF.

The chain joins TRBV6-5 to TRBJ2-7, with D tentatively TRBD2 (5 bases). The CDR3 has 12 residues. V was shortened by 8 bases and J by 5 bases, with 13 bases between the two germline ends. Per germline, CDR1 MNHEY and CDR2 SVGAGI. The CDR3 spells CASVSSEDEQYF. The CDR3, as DNA: TGTGCCAGCGTATCTTCGGAGGACGAGCAGTACTTC.

The chain links TRBV7-2 to TRBJ1-5; TRBD1 agrees at 7 bases. The V and J ends lost 3 bases and 6 bases, in that order; junction bases with no gene match: 8. This CDR3 comprises 15 residues. Germline V gives CDR1 SGHTA, CDR2 FQGNSA. The chain's CDR3 is CASSFSDRDGQPQHF. The CDR3 nucleotides are TGTGCCAGCAGCTTCTCTGACAGGGATGGTCAGCCCCAGCATTTT.

This clone occurred many times. The CDR3 is CASSFGQGFYEQYF. CDR3 nucleotides: TGTGCCAGCAGCTTCGGACAGGGTTTCTACGAGCAGTACTTC. V usage is TRBV7-9 and J usage is TRBJ2-7, with TRBD1 matching 8 bases. The trim removed 3 bases at V and 3 bases at J, leaving 4 bases unmatched. The length of the CDR3 is 14 residues. Germline CDR1 reads SEHNR; CDR2 reads FQNEAQ (reference sequence).

V is TRBV7-9 and J is TRBJ1-4, with a weak D call TRBD1 (5 bases). Trimming cost V 5 bases and J 7 bases, with 17 bases left between them. The CDR3 runs to 15 residues. Germline CDR1 reads SEHNR; CDR2 reads FQNEAQ (reference sequence). CDR3 sequence (DNA): TGTGCCAGCAGCCCAGGAGGGACCGGCGGTGAAAAACTGTTTTTT. It specifies CASSPGGTGGEKLFF.

This clone has a single count. The chain combines TRBV15 with TRBJ2-1, with 11 bases fitting TRBD1. With 0 bases clipped from V and 8 bases from J, the junction kept 6 bases outside the gene matches. This CDR3 contains 16 residues. The germline gives CDR1 LNHNV, CDR2 YYDKDF (reference sequence). CDR3 loop: CATSRDIGQGADEQFF. As DNA, the CDR3 is TGTGCCACCAGCAGAGATATCGGACAGGGGGCTGATGAGCAGTTCTTC.

This clone was picked up a small number of times. The chain uses TRBV19 and TRBJ2-4; 9 nucleotides line up with TRBD1. CDR1 and CDR2 (germline): LNHDA, SQIVND (reference sequence). The CDR3 totals 14 residues. J gave up 5 bases and V 5 bases, and 4 bases lay outside the gene matches. The CDR3 nucleotides are TGTGCCAGTAGTTTACAGGGGGCCCAAAACATTCAGTACTTC. Residues: CASSLQGAQNIQYF.

V usage is TRBV27 and J usage is TRBJ1-2; D might be TRBD1 (5 bases). V lost 6 bases and J 4 bases, leaving 15 bases between the germline ends. The germline CDR1 and CDR2 sequences are MNHEY and SMNVEV (reference sequence). This CDR3 comprises 14 residues. The CDR3 protein is CASSPREALYGYTF. CDR3 DNA sequence: TGTGCCAGCAGCCCCAGGGAGGCCCTCTATGGCTACACCTTC.

The chain employs TRBV27 and TRBJ2-7, with 8 nucleotides matching TRBD2. The V gene's germline CDR1 is MNHEY and CDR2 SMNVEV (reference sequence). After removal of 6 bases from V and 6 bases from J, the junction contained 7 bases not matched to a gene. This CDR3 has 13 amino acids. CDR3 nucleotides: TGTGCCAGCAGGGGCGGACTAGCCGGCGAGCAGTACTTC. This encodes CASRGGLAGEQYF.

The V call is TRBV5-1, the J call TRBJ2-7; D is perhaps TRBD1 (5 bases). Germline V gene data show CDR1 as SGHRS and CDR2 as YFSETQ. Trimming removed 1 base at V and 0 bases at J, with 11 bases between. The CDR3 totals 15 residues. The CDR3 protein is CASSLTQVSSYEQYF. The CDR3 DNA sequence: TGCGCCAGCAGCTTGACACAGGTCAGCTCCTACGAGCAGTACTTC. Using reference TRBV5-1 and TRBJ2-7 for the parts outside the CDR3, the full variable domain is KAGVTQTPRYLIKTRGQQVTLSCSPISGHRSVSWYQQTPGQGLQFLFEYFSETQRNKGNFPGRFSGRQFSNSRSEMNVSTLELGDSALYLCASSLTQVSSYEQYFGPGTRLTVT.

The sample holds a few counts of this clone. The genes are TRBV6-6 and TRBJ2-7, with 7 bases that match TRBD2. Germline-derived CDR1 and CDR2 are MNHNY and SVGAGI (reference sequence). The CDR3 covers 16 residues. Trimming removed 2 bases from V and 2 bases from J; junction bases left unmatched: 9. The CDR3 protein is CASSYGASGSTYEQYF. The CDR3 region has the DNA TGTGCCAGCAGTTACGGAGCTAGCGGCTCGACCTACGAGCAGTACTTC.

The gene calls are TRBV21-1 and TRBJ2-3; TRBD2, the table's D call, was not compared with the DNA. TRBV21-1 is recorded as a pseudogene. The CDR3 has 17 residues. CDR3 loop: CASSGLLAGGSGDTQYF. CDR3 DNA sequence: TGTGCCAGCAGCGGTTTACTAGCGGGGGGTTCGGGAGATACGCAGTATTTT.

This clone was detected only a few times. The CDR3 region is CASNWLQGGTEAFF. Here the CDR3 DNA reads TGTGCCAGCAATTGGTTACAGGGTGGCACTGAAGCTTTCTTT. The chain joins TRBV2 to TRBJ1-1, with a possible D match to TRBD1 (6 bases). This CDR3 has 14 residues. Trimming cost V 7 bases and J 4 bases, with 16 bases left between them. Per the germline V gene, CDR1 is SNHLY and CDR2 is FYNNEI.

In its sample, this clone was seen a few times. The chain recombines TRBV7-2 with TRBJ2-3, with TRBD2 matching 12 bases. The CDR3 runs to 16 residues. Germline V gene data show CDR1 as SGHTA and CDR2 as FQGNSA. The V segment lost 4 bases and the J segment 8 bases; nucleotides outside the gene matches: 10. The CDR3 region has the DNA TGTGCCAGCAGCTCCCCGACTAGCGGGGGCGGCTTTACGCAGTATTTT. Its protein is CASSSPTSGGGFTQYF.

Only a few counts were recorded for this clone. The chain joins TRBV19 to TRBJ1-3; D is perhaps TRBD1 (5 bases). CDR1 and CDR2 (germline): LNHDA, SQIVND (reference sequence). This CDR3 is built from 19 residues. V shed 9 bases and J shed 0 bases, with 27 bases lying between them. The DNA for the CDR3 is TGTGCCAGCTCACAGGAGTTCCTCTGGAGCCCAATCTCTGGAAACACCATATATTTT. The encoded protein is CASSQEFLWSPISGNTIYF.

This clone was counted between two and nine times. The rearrangement joins TRBV11-2 to TRBJ2-2, with a weak D call TRBD1 (5 bases). V shed 5 bases and J shed 6 bases, with 13 bases lying between them. Per the germline V gene, CDR1 is SGHAT and CDR2 is FQNNGV. The CDR3 is 14 amino acids. DNA for the CDR3: TGTGCCAGCAGCGACGGCAGGGCTCCCGGGGAGCTGTTTTTT. Translation gives CASSDGRAPGELFF.

The chain uses TRBV7-2 and TRBJ1-5, with 9 bases fitting TRBD1. J lost 0 bases, V lost 5 bases, and 2 bases had no gene match. The CDR3 contains 15 residues. Germline V gene lookup returns CDR1 SGHTA and CDR2 FQGNSA. The CDR3 reads CASSRTGDSNQPQHF. The CDR3 DNA reads TGTGCCAGCAGCCGGACAGGGGATAGCAATCAGCCCCAGCATTTT.

The V and J genes are TRBV19 and TRBJ2-7, with D possibly matching TRBD2 (5 bases). Trimming pared 5 bases from V and 3 bases from J, leaving 14 bases between. CDR1 LNHDA and CDR2 SQIVND come from the germline V gene (reference sequence). This CDR3 is 14 amino acids long. CDR3 nucleotide sequence: TGTGCCAGTAGTCCCCGACACGGGATCTACGAGCAGTACTTC. This codes for CASSPRHGIYEQYF.

This clone was picked up a small number of times. The chain uses TRBV6-5 and TRBJ2-7; a possible D gene is TRBD2 (5 bases). There are 14 residues in the CDR3. The V gene's germline CDR1 is MNHEY and CDR2 SVGAGI. V lost 6 bases and J 3 bases, leaving 15 bases between the germline ends. DNA of the CDR3: TGTGCCAGCAGGGACTTGCGGACGGACTACGAGCAGTACTTC. This gives the protein CASRDLRTDYEQYF.